This record looks at one T cell receptor beta chain sequence and its context. This sample is drawn from a study of patients and donors after allogeneic stem cell transplantation. CDR3 size: 14 residues. CDR1 PRHDT and CDR2 FYEKMQ come from the germline V gene (reference sequence). The V segment lost 5 bases and the J segment 3 bases; nucleotides outside the gene matches: 6. Each CDR3 protein gets one entry after TCRdb re-called the RT-PCR reads with MiXCR. This sample has 800,000 to 1,000,000 distinct CDR3 sequences, with roughly 18% found just once. The sample was blood, either unsorted or a sorted T cell fraction (not recorded which). The gene calls are TRBV13 and TRBJ1-2; 7 bases agree with TRBD1. The TCR comes from a human donor who was either an allogeneic HSCT recipient or a stem cell or donor lymphocyte infusion donor (not recorded which). It is not recorded whose cells these are; they may come from a transplant donor. As DNA, the CDR3 is TGTGCCAGCAGCAACCGGGACAGCGACTATGGCTACACCTTC. Translation gives CASSNRDSDYGYTF.